This entry concerns a single T cell receptor beta chain. It has no known antigen specificity. Base qualities are not at hand, and no much larger clone is one base apart. This sample was taken from a study of blood T cells in healthy people across ages (dated by TCRdb to the mid-2010s). Broadly, across the study: In model experiments, template switching captured about one uniquely barcoded TCR beta cDNA molecule for every two T cells. Two additional independent replicas of 1 million unique cDNA reads from the same blood draw were analyzed for two donors (one aged 18 to 29 and one aged 80 or older). Four age groups were formed from the donors: young (average approximately 15 years), middle-aged (more than 35), aged (62) and long-lived (about 80). To avoid experimental bias, donors of different ages were randomly spread across the sequencing lanes. To track age-related changes in TCR beta repertoire diversity, the study relied on deep sequencing normalized with unique cDNA molecular identifiers.

The CDR3 starts with the cysteine, ends with the phenylalanine, and has 16 residues. The entry retains the CDR3 DNA only, 48 bases that are in frame from base 1. Relative to germline, V is missing 4 bases and J is missing 5 bases, with 10 bases of the junction outside any gene match. Results the study describes overall, beyond this receptor: Conclusive comparison of naive and antigen-experienced compartments was prevented by the profiling of bulk unsorted PBMCs. The long-lived group showed more naive CD4+ T cells, fewer expanded clones and increased TCR diversity than the aged group, suggesting age selection. As age increased, observed TCR beta diversity per million T cells dropped in a roughly linear way, and a significant reduction was already evident by age roughly 40. Total diversity estimates from one million sequenced T cells were considered lower bounds and underestimates. Because the CMV infection status of the donors was unknown, age-related changes in expanded clonotypes may potentially have been confounded. The percentage of naive T cells measured by flow cytometry correlated strongly with observed TCR beta diversity.

Systemically healthy Caucasian individuals from Russia, roughly 40 in total and aged about 6 to 90 years, were included as donors. Each donor gave ten milliliters of peripheral blood, collected into EDTA-treated Vacutainer tubes. Ficoll-Paque density-gradient centrifugation was used to isolate PBMCs, with at least 7 million per sample. Trizol reagent was used to extract total RNA from the PBMCs, yielding at least 6 micrograms per sample. For every donor, flow cytometry on a PBMC aliquot measured the percentage of naive CD45RAhigh/CD27high T cells. Library prep was done by 5' RACE. Sequencing instrument: Illumina HiSeq 2500. A second about 7 to 12 cycle PCR used a sample-barcoded 5' primer and a J-beta primer mix. A unique molecular identifier was introduced onto each TCR beta cDNA molecule by a template-switch 5' adaptor carrying 12 random nucleotides. At least 2.5 million CDR3-containing paired-end reads were obtained from each sample. All of the RNA was converted into first-strand cDNA using the Mint cDNA synthesis kit, with a TRBC-specific oligonucleotide serving as the primer. All cDNA was treated with uracil-DNA glycosylase and then went through a first 18-cycle PCR with the universal primers M1SS and BC2_uni_R. Per the source publication's procedure: Normalization of each sample was performed by random selection of 1 million high-quality reads, each carrying a distinct molecular identifier. Reads sharing molecular identifiers were discarded rather than binned into consensus sequences. MiTCR, run with a Q25 quality threshold and the strictest error-elimination algorithm, handled CDR3 identification, clonotype clustering and error correction. Lower-bound total TCR beta diversity was estimated with a nonparametric unseen species model using Euler transformation. TCRdb applied fastp at Q25 and MiXCR to the public reads, then kept only in-frame beta chains. Rows are combined by CDR3 protein, so each entry shows the most common genes and DNA. The V and J calls and clone size are TCRdb's, not the authors'. Counted in this sample were 1.2 million to 1.5 million distinct CDR3 sequences; 59% of them appeared once. Of the sample, 6.5% to 8% falls within the top ten clones.

The chain was built from TRBV12-3 or TRBV12-4 and TRBJ2-1, with 8 bases matching TRBD2. The receptor was derived from a man younger than 35 in good health. Input material: blood. The sequenced DNA is TGTGCCAGCAGTTCAACTAGCGGCGGGATTAACAATGAGCAGTTCTTC. This encodes CASSSTSGGINNEQFF.